The T cell receptor (beta chain) described here comes from a study of technical replicates of blood from four donors. V was clipped by 1 base and J by 0 bases; unmatched bases: 13. The CDR3 is made up of 19 amino acids. The V gene's germline CDR1 is SGHDT and CDR2 YYEEEE. Sequencing used immunoSEQ multiplex PCR; TCRdb keeps in-frame clones, though not all of them. The sample contains 65,000 to 80,000 clones, less than 99% of which appear only once. The chain is built from TRBV5-6 and TRBJ1-3; 7 bases map to TRBD1. The TCR was taken from a human donor in good health. Sequenced material: T cells isolated from PBMCs. Here the CDR3 DNA reads TGTGCCAGCAGCTTGTTGGTAGGGGGCGGATTATCCTCTGGAAACACCATATATTTT. This gives the protein CASSLLVGGGLSSGNTIYF. Complete variable domain (other parts from reference TRBV5-6 and TRBJ1-3): DAGVTQSPTHLIKTRGQQVTLRCSPKSGHDTVSWYQQALGQGPQFIFQYYEEEERQRGNFPDRFSGHQFPNYSSELNVNALLLGDSALYLCASSLLVGGGLSSGNTIYFGEGSWLTVV.